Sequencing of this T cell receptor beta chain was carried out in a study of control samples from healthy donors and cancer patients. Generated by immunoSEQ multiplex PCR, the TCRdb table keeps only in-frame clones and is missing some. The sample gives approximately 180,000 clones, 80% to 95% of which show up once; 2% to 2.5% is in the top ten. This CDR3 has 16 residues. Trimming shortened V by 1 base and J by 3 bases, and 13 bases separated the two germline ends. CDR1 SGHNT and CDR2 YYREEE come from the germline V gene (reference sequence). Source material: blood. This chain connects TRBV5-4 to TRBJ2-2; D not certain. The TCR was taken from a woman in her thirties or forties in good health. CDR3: CASSLPRSPDTGELFF. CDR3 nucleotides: TGTGCCAGCAGCTTGCCTCGGAGTCCCGACACCGGGGAGCTGTTTTTT.